The next 4 T cell receptor beta chains were all read from a single sample in a study of T cells in localized non-small cell lung cancer. Measured with immunoSEQ multiplex PCR; TCRdb has only the in-frame clones, and not every one. The sample contains around 24,000 clones, roughly 87% of which appear only once. This specimen consisted of peripheral blood, obtained before any cancer treatment. These receptors were obtained from a male donor aged 60 or over with stage I squamous cell lung carcinoma.

This chain uses TRBV7-2 with TRBJ1-2, with D possibly being TRBD1 (5 bases). This CDR3 has 13 amino acids. CDR1 and CDR2 from the germline V gene are SGHTA and FQGNSA. The V and J ends lost 6 bases and 4 bases respectively, with 12 bases between them. The CDR3 DNA follows: TGTGCCAGCAGTATGGACAACATCTATGGCTACACCTTC. Translated: CASSMDNIYGYTF.

This clone appeared a single time. This chain links TRBV10-3 with TRBJ2-7; tentatively, D is TRBD2 (6 bases). This CDR3 is built from 15 residues. Looked up from germline, CDR1 is ENHRY and CDR2 is SYGVKD. With 0 bases removed from V and 6 bases from J, the gap between germline ends came to 15 bases. In nucleotides, the CDR3 is TGTGCCATCAGTGAGTCAGCCCAGGGAGGAATCGAGCAGTACTTC. Translating gives CAISESAQGGIEQYF.

The chain recombines TRBV11-2 with TRBJ2-1; 7 bases are shared with TRBD2. This CDR3 is built from 15 residues. Germline loops: CDR1 SGHAT, CDR2 FQNNGV. J was trimmed by 4 bases and V by 1 base; bases with no gene match: 4. CDR3 sequence reads: CASSLAGAGYNEQFF. Written as DNA, the CDR3 is TGTGCCAGCAGCTTAGCGGGAGCGGGGTACAATGAGCAGTTCTTC.

The rearrangement joins TRBV5-5 to TRBJ1-2; no definite D call. Germline loops: CDR1 SGHKS, CDR2 YYEKEE (reference sequence). The ends were cut back, 0 bases at V and 4 bases at J, with 10 bases in the middle. This CDR3 is 14 amino acids long. The CDR3 DNA reads TGTGCCAGCAGCTTGGAGTCCGGATCCTATGGCTACACCTTC. It yields the protein CASSLESGSYGYTF.